This record covers a single TCR beta chain. This clone was seen a handful of times. Its antigen is still unknown. The record has no base qualities; no much larger clone is one base away. The cysteine opens and the phenylalanine closes a CDR3 of 12 amino acids. CDR3 DNA is the only sequence kept; it has 36 bases, read in frame from the first base. V drops 6 bases and J drops 3 bases, leaving 9 bases in between. In the germline V gene, CDR1 corresponds to KGHSH and CDR2 to LQKENI. TCR beta libraries were generated from genomic DNA with the immunoSEQ kit, following the manufacturer's recommendations. For library preparation, a first multiplex PCR was performed with proprietary primers, followed by a second PCR in which unique barcodes were added, and bead cleanups were performed after each round. A kit-provided positive control reaction and a negative control reaction were included in every sample batch. The final libraries were assessed on an Agilent 4200 TapeStation D1000 ScreenTape, pooled by volume, and quantified by qPCR. Sequencing ran on an Illumina NextSeq500 with a MidOutput 150-cycle cartridge, using 156 Read1 and 15 Index1 cycles with kit custom primers. The pooled library was loaded at 1.0 pM, and 20% PhiX control was spiked in. Turning to the authors' computational methods: The vendor-processed data were analyzed in R, and a clonotype was defined as all T cells that share the same CDR3 nucleotide sequence. For clone abundance analyses, frequencies were normalized to the 10,000 most abundant clones per sample. Public T cell clones, which averaged fewer than five per sample, were excluded before analysis. ImmunoMap was used for dominant motif analysis with the PAM10 matrix, a gap penalty of 30, and a homology threshold of 0.3, and any motif reaching a cumulative frequency of at least 0.01 was considered dominant. Tumor-enriched clonotypes and baseline blood-enriched clonotypes were defined as those with an abundance difference of at least 32-fold between compartments. Tumor-blood repertoire similarity was measured with the Baroni-Urbani and Buser coefficient, and groups were compared using two-tailed Wilcoxon tests in R. TCRdb re-hosts the immuneACCESS table, in-frame sequences only. Its copies lack some clones; in the studies checked, an unresolved V gene accounts for under half of them, and the cause for the rest is not known. The DNA gave D and trimming, while V, J and clone size come from that table. The sample contains thousands of clones, roughly 60% of them found a single time. The ten largest make up more than 35% of the sample.

The time point label of this sample denotes: tumor resected at nephrectomy. Reading the label with the study, this specimen's treatment or condition is: 15 Gy SBRT to primary tumor, nephrectomy 4 weeks later. Samples were obtained from a clinical trial, in which 15 Gy stereotactic body radiation therapy was delivered to primary renal cell carcinomas and nephrectomy was performed 4 weeks later. Every patient had renal cell carcinoma of clear cell pathology. Tumor processing involved mechanical dissociation, digestion with collagenase/hyaluronidase at 37 degrees C, handling in gentleMACS C tubes, and storage in liquid nitrogen. Genomic DNA for TCR sequencing was prepared using the QIAamp DNA Blood Mini Kit (Qiagen). Samples were included in the analyses only if all quality control checks were passed. This sample is drawn from a study of radiation and T cells in renal cell carcinoma (dated by TCRdb to between 2020 and 2021). Regarding the study in general: In total, about 53 samples, comprising 25 or so tumors and some 27 peripheral blood samples, were subjected to TCR beta sequencing. Across all 53 samples, roughly 3,700,000 unique CDR3 nucleotide sequences encoding some 3,000,000 unique CDR3 amino acid sequences were identified. Overall study outcomes, separate from this receptor: Because only small tumor regions of about 0.94 g were available, the study did not capture intratumoral heterogeneity. Irradiated tumors showed higher TCR clonality than controls, with the top 100 clonotypes averaging around 54% of the repertoire versus around 45% in nephrectomy-only tumors. Compared with control tumors, irradiated tumors had a greater number of dominant CDR3 motifs, and those motifs took up a bigger portion of the repertoire. Because no pretreatment tumor biopsies were available, whether clonotypes were present in the tumor at baseline could not be determined. With a single-armed trial design, the study had no way to address how radiation dose or scheduling affects the TCR repertoire. In blood, the top tumor clonotypes increased between baseline and 2 weeks post-radiation and then shrank by 4 weeks, which suggests that tumor-resident clones expanded only transiently.

The rearranged chain carries TRBV18 and TRBJ2-7, with the D gene not confidently named. Sequencing was performed on tumor tissue, taken from a patient whose treatment included radiotherapy and nephrectomy. This TCR was recovered from a woman aged 55 to 70 with renal cell carcinoma. The CDR3 protein: CASSPNYYEQYF. The DNA sequence is given as TGTGCCAGCTCCCCAAACTACTACGAGCAGTACTTC.